This T cell receptor beta chain stems from a study of T-cell memory formation after mild COVID-19. Overall study context: TCR clusters were largely donor specific. Findings and limits, study-wide: CD4+ contracting clones lay mainly in CM and EM, CD8+ ones in EMRA.

As concerns this clonotype: Its antigen is unknown.

Constant-segment primers served in 5'RACE that generated TCR alpha and TCR beta cDNA libraries bearing sample barcodes and UMIs. Via MiXCR, TCRdb re-called the 5' RACE reads, giving one row per CDR3 protein. This table has about 190,000 distinct CDR3 sequences, around 27% appearing once. V gave up 0 bases and J gave up 5 bases, with 22 bases separating them. Germline V CDR1 and CDR2: SGDLS, YYNGEE. This CDR3 has 18 residues. The specimen was PBMCs or a T cell subset sorted from them (not recorded which). The clonotype originates from an adult woman who had mild COVID-19 (a few samples of this study predate the infection). Cell type and time point are not known. This chain uses TRBV9 with TRBJ2-3; the D is unclear. The CDR3 sequence is CASSVASDLNPLRDTQYF. The CDR3 DNA follows: TGTGCCAGCAGCGTAGCTTCCGACCTGAATCCGTTGAGAGATACGCAGTATTTT.